What follows is one T cell receptor beta chain and its context. The data belong to a study of T cell changes during pregnancy in multiple sclerosis. TCRdb's table, derived via immunoSEQ multiplex PCR, lists solely in-frame clones and lacks some. The sample holds approximately 53,000 clones, around nine tenths seen once. This CDR3 is 13 amino acids long. Trimming took off 8 bases at V and 8 bases at J, with 13 bases between the two ends. Germline CDR1 reads MNHNS; CDR2 reads SASEGT. The receptor was derived from a female donor with multiple sclerosis, enrolled in a pregnancy study. The material sequenced was CD4+ T cells from peripheral blood mononuclear cells, taken in the second trimester of pregnancy. The V and J genes are TRBV6-1 and TRBJ1-6; D ambiguous. The DNA for the CDR3 is TGTGCCAGCCGCCTAGAGAGGGATTCACCCCTCCACTTT. Translating it yields CASRLERDSPLHF.